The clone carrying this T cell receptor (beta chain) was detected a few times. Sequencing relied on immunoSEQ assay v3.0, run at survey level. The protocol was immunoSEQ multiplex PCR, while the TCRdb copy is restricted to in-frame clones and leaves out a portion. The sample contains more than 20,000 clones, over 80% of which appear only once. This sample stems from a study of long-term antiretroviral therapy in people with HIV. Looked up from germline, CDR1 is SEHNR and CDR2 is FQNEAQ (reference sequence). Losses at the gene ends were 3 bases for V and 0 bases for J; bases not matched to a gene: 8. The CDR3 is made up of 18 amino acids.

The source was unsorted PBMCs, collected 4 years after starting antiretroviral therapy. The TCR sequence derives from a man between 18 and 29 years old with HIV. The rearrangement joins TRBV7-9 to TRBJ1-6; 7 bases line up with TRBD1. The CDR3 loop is CASSFGRGVSSYNSPLHF. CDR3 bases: TGTGCCAGCAGCTTCGGCAGGGGGGTCAGCTCCTATAATTCACCCCTCCACTTT.